This record concerns one T cell receptor (beta chain) sequence. As yet, its antigen is unknown. These data are taken from a study of monozygotic twins with inflammatory bowel disease. With eight separate reactions per sample, the authors made cDNA. TCRdb reanalyzed the 5' RACE reads, giving one entry per CDR3 protein sequence and no DNA. In all, the sample yields approximately 300,000 distinct CDR3 sequences. Germline CDR1 is SGHRS and CDR2 is YFSETQ. The CDR3 contains 13 residues. Study-wide findings and caveats: IBD patients exhibited fewer clonotypes shared with other individuals than healthy twins, particularly with disease activity. Added variability in patient repertoires may stem from differing immunosuppressive treatments.

This clonotype was sampled from a human donor with ulcerative colitis or Crohn's disease, or a healthy co-twin of an affected twin (not recorded which). Sequenced input: blood. The V call is TRBV5-1, the J call TRBJ2-7; TCRdb proposes TRBD1, but this gene call is untestable without DNA. The CDR3 here is CASSFEGAYEQYF.